The present T cell receptor (beta chain) was sequenced within a study of post-analysis software for immune sequencing data. Study details: As for disease course, relapsing-remitting, secondary progressive and progressive-relapsing multiple sclerosis were all included. Study-level points and caveats: The normalized Chao1 diversity of multiple sclerosis patients was significantly lower than that of controls.

Unique molecular identifiers were present in the TCR beta cDNA libraries. Out of 1 to 10 million T cells, roughly 0.5 million cDNA molecules were generated. Using its own MiXCR run on the PCR reads, TCRdb lists one record per CDR3 protein. The repertoire includes about 820,000 distinct CDR3 sequences, around 53% of them detected once, and about 4.5% sits in the top ten. To note about this clonotype: The antigen is unknown.

The receptor was derived from a girl aged 10-17 years with multiple sclerosis. Sequencing was carried out using blood.

The CDR3 region has the DNA TGTGCCAGCGGCTTCCCGGGCCTTAACTATGGCTACACCTTC. It is translated as CASGFPGLNYGYTF. The chain couples TRBV28 to TRBJ1-2; unclear D gene. The germline CDR1 and CDR2 sequences are MDHEN and SYDVKM. Trimming took 8 bases from V and 1 from J, leaving 14 bases between them. The CDR3 consists of 14 residues.